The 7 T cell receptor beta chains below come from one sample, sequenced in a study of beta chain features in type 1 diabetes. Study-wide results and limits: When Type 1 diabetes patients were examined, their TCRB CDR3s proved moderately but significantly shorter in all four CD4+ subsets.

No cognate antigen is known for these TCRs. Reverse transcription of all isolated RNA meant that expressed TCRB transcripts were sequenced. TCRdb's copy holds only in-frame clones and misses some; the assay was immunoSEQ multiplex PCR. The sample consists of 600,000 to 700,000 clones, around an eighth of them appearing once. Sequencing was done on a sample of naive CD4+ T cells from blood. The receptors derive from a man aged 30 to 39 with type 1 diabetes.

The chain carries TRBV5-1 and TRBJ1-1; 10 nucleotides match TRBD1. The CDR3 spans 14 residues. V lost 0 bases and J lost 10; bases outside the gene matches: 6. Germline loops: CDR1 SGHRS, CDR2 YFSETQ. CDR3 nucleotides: TGCGCCAGCAGCTTGGGTACAGGGGACAGGGGAGCTTTCTTT. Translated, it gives CASSLGTGDRGAFF.

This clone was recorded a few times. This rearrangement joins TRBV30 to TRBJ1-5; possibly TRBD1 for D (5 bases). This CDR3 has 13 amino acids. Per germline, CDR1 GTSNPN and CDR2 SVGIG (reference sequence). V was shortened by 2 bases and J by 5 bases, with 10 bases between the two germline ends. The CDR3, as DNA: TGTGCCTGGAGTCCCGGGGCTTATCAGCCCCAGCATTTT. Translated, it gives CAWSPGAYQPQHF.

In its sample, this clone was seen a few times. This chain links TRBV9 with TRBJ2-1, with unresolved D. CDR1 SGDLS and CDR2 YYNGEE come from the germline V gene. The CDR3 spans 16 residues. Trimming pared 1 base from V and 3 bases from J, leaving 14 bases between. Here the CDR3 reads CASSVSSGSDYNEQFF. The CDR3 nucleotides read TGTGCCAGCAGCGTAAGTTCAGGTTCCGACTACAATGAGCAGTTCTTC.

The CDR3 reads CASSLQQANSPLHF. CDR3 in DNA: TGTGCCAGCAGCTTACAACAGGCCAATTCACCCCTCCACTTT. V gene TRBV7-2 combines with J gene TRBJ1-6; a possible D gene is TRBD1 (5 bases). This CDR3 region has 14 residues. Germline CDR1 and CDR2: SGHTA and FQGNSA. V lost 2 bases to trimming and J lost 7 bases, with 9 bases between them.

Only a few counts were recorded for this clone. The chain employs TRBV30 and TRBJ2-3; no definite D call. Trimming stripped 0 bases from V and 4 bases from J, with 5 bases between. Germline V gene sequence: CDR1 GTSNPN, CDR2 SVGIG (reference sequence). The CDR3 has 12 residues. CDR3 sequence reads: CAWSVVPDTQYF. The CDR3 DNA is TGTGCCTGGAGTGTAGTCCCAGATACGCAGTATTTT.

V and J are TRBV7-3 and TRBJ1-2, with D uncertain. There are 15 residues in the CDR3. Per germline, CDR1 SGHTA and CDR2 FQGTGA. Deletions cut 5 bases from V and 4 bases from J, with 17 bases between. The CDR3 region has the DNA TGTGCCAGCAGCCCTTCAGCAGGATTAGGCTATGGCTACACCTTC. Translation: CASSPSAGLGYGYTF.

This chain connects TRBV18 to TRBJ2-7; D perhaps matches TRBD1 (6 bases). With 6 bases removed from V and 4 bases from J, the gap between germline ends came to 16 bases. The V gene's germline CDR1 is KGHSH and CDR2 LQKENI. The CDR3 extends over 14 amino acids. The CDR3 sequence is CASSLGQMAYEQYF. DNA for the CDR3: TGTGCCAGCTCCTTGGGACAAATGGCGTACGAGCAGTACTTC.